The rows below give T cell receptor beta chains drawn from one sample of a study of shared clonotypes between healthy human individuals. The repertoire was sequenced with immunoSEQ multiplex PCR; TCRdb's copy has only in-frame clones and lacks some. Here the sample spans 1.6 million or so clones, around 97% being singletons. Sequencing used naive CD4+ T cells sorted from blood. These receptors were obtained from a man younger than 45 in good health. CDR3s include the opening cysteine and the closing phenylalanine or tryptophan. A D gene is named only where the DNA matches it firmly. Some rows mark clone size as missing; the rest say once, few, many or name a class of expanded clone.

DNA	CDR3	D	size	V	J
TGTGCCAGCAGCTTAGGACAGGGAATCGCAACTAATGAAAAACTGTTTTTT	CASSLGQGIATNEKLFF	TRBD1	NA	TRBV7-6	TRBJ1-4
TGTGCCAGCTCACCGACCCGCTCCTACAATGAGCAGTTCTTC	CASSPTRSYNEQFF	NA	NA	TRBV18	TRBJ2-1
TGTGCCAGCAGCGACCTACTAGCGGGAGACAATGAGCAGTTCTTC	CASSDLLAGDNEQFF	TRBD2	NA	TRBV6-6	TRBJ2-1
TGTGCCAGCTCACCAATAGCACCTAACTATGGCTACACCTTC	CASSPIAPNYGYTF	NA	NA	TRBV18	TRBJ1-2
TGCGCCAGCAGCCAAGATGGGACCAATAAATGGGGCTACACCTTC	CASSQDGTNKWGYTF	NA	NA	TRBV4-3	TRBJ1-2
TGTGCCAGCAGCTTAATCCAGGAGACTATCTATGGCTACACCTTC	CASSLIQETIYGYTF	NA	NA	TRBV7-9	TRBJ1-2
TGTGCCACCCTAGGTGGCACCGGGGAGCTGTTTTTT	CATLGGTGELFF	NA	once	TRBV6-5	TRBJ2-2
TGTGCCAGCAGCTTGACAGGGAGCAATCAGCCCCAGCATTTT	CASSLTGSNQPQHF	NA	once	TRBV5-6	TRBJ1-5
TGTGCCAGCAGCTTCGGGACAGGAGTCTACGAGCAGTACTTC	CASSFGTGVYEQYF	TRBD1	NA	TRBV7-2	TRBJ2-7
TGCGCCAGCAGCTCTAGCGGAGCTAGCACAGATACGCAGTATTTT	CASSSSGASTDTQYF	TRBD2	NA	TRBV5-1	TRBJ2-3
TGTGCCATCAGTATACTAGCGGGAGGGCTGGGAGAGACCCAGTACTTC	CAISILAGGLGETQYF	TRBD2	NA	TRBV10-3	TRBJ2-5
TGTGCCAGCAGTGATTTGGGAGAGTCCGCAGATACGCAGTATTTT	CASSDLGESADTQYF	NA	NA	TRBV6-4	TRBJ2-3
TGTGCCAGCACCTATAGGACTAGCGGGAGGGCTCCTGAGCAGTTCTTC	CASTYRTSGRAPEQFF	TRBD2	NA	TRBV28	TRBJ2-1
TGTGCCAGCAGCGTGAGACCACTAGCGGGAGGGCTGAACACCGGGGAGCTGTTTTTT	CASSVRPLAGGLNTGELFF	TRBD2	NA	TRBV9	TRBJ2-2
TGTGCCAGCAGCCACCCCCCGGTCTACGAGCAGTACTTC	CASSHPPVYEQYF	NA	few	TRBV11-2	TRBJ2-7
TGCGCCAGCAGCCAAGTAGGGGTGAGCAATCAGCCCCAGCATTTT	CASSQVGVSNQPQHF	NA	NA	TRBV4-1	TRBJ1-5
TGCGCCAGCGGCCGGGCGAACACCGGGGAGCTGTTTTTT	CASGRANTGELFF	NA	NA	TRBV10-2	TRBJ2-2
TGTGCCACCAGCTCCCTTTGGAGTGGGGGGAATCAGCCCCAGCATTTT	CATSSLWSGGNQPQHF	NA	NA	TRBV15	TRBJ1-5
TGCGCCAGCAGCCAAGCTACGACGAACACCGGGGAGCTGTTTTTT	CASSQATTNTGELFF	NA	NA	TRBV4-1	TRBJ2-2
TGTGCCTGGACAGATGCCCTGGGTGATGAAAAACTGTTTTTT	CAWTDALGDEKLFF	NA	NA	TRBV30	TRBJ1-4
TGCGCCAGCAGCTTGGGGGACAGGGTCGGCGAGCAGTTCTTC	CASSLGDRVGEQFF	TRBD1	NA	TRBV5-1	TRBJ2-1
TGTGCCAGCAGCTTGGGTGGCAGGGGGCAGACTGAAGCTTTCTTT	CASSLGGRGQTEAFF	TRBD1	once	TRBV5-5	TRBJ1-1
TGTGCCAGCATAGGTAGCGGAGGGGTTTACGAGCAGTACTTC	CASIGSGGVYEQYF	NA	NA	TRBV28	TRBJ2-7
TGTGCCAGCAGTCACGGACAGGGGTGGTCCAATGAGCAGTTCTTC	CASSHGQGWSNEQFF	TRBD1	NA	TRBV27	TRBJ2-1
TGTGCCAGCAGCCAACCGGGACAGCCGAACACCGGGGAGCTGTTTTTT	CASSQPGQPNTGELFF	TRBD1	NA	TRBV5-4	TRBJ2-2
TGCGCCAGCAGCCGTGCGGCGGGGGAGACCTACGAGCAGTACTTC	CASSRAAGETYEQYF	TRBD2	NA	TRBV5-1	TRBJ2-7